This T cell receptor beta chain is drawn from a study of blood T cell repertoires in COVID-19. CDR1 and CDR2 (germline): LGHNA, YNFKEQ. Between the trimmed V and J ends, which lost 7 bases and 4 bases, there was a span of 16 bases. This CDR3 is built from 14 residues. Here immunoSEQ multiplex PCR was the method, and the copy in TCRdb shows in-frame clones only, minus some. The sample holds tens of thousands of clones; around four fifths are singletons and the top ten take approximately 7.4%. Sample: peripheral blood. The genes are TRBV4-2 and TRBJ1-1, with TRBD1 as a possible D gene (6 bases). The TCR sequence derives from a man in his sixties with active COVID-19. The CDR3 nucleotides read TGTGCCAGCACCCCTACAGGGCGGAGCACTGAAGCTTTCTTT. It codes for CASTPTGRSTEAFF.